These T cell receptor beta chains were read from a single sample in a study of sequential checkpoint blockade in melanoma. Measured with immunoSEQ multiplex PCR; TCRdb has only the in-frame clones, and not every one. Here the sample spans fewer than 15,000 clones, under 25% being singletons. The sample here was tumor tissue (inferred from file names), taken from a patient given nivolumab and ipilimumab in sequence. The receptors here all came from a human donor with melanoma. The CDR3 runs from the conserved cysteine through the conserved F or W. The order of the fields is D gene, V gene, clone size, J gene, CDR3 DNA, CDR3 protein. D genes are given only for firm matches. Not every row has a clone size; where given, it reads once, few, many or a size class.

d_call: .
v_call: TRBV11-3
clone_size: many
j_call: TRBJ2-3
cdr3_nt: TGTGCCAGCAGCTTTCTTACGGGGGACACAGATACGCAGTATTTT
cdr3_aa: CASSFLTGDTDTQYF

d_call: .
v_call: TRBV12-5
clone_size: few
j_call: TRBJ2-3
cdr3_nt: TGTGCCAGCACTAGTAGTGGGAGGTTCACAGATACGCAGTATTTT
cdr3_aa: CASTSSGRFTDTQYF

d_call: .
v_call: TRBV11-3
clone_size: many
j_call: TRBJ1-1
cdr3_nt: TGTGCCAGCAGCTTGGGGGGCTTGAACACTGAAGCTTTCTTT
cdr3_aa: CASSLGGLNTEAFF

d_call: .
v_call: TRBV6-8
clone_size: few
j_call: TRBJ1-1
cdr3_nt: TGTGCCAGCGGAACAGGGCTGAACACTGAAGCTTTCTTT
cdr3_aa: CASGTGLNTEAFF

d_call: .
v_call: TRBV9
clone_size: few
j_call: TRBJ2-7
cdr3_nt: TGTGCCAGCAGCCTCGGCGGACAGCTCTACGAGCAGTACTTC
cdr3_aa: CASSLGGQLYEQYF

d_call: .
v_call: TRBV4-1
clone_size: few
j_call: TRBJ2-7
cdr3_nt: TGCGCCAGCAGCCAAGATGGCCAGGGTCGCGAGCAGTACTTC
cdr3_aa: CASSQDGQGREQYF

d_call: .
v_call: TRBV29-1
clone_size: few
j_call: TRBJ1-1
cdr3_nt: TGCAGCGTTGAAGGCTGGGATAACACTGAAGCTTTCTTT
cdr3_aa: CSVEGWDNTEAFF

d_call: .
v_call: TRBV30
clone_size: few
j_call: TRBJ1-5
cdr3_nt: TGTGCCTGGAGGGGAAAGGGGAGGAATCAGCCCCAGCATTTT
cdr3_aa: CAWRGKGRNQPQHF

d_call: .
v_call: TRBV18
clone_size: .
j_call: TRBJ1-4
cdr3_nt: TGTGCCAGCTCTCGGGCCCTTCTGGGGGAAAAACTGTTTTTT
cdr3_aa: CASSRALLGEKLFF

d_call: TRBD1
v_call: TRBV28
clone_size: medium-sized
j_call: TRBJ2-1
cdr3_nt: TGTGCCAGCAGACCGGGACAGATGAATGAGCAGTTCTTC
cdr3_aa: CASRPGQMNEQFF

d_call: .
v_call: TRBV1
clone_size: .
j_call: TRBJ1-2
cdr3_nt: TGCGCCAGCAGCCAAGCCCCGACAATCACCTCTAACTATGGCTACACCTTC
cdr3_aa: CASSQAPTITSNYGYTF

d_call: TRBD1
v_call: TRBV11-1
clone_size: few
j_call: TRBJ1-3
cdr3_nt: TGTGCCAGCAGCTTGGGGGGACAGAATTCTGGAAACACCATATATTTT
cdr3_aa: CASSLGGQNSGNTIYF

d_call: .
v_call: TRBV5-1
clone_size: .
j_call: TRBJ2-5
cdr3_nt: TGCGCCAGCAGCGGGGGAGGGACAGGCGCCCAAGAGACCCAGTACTTC
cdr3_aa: CASSGGGTGAQETQYF

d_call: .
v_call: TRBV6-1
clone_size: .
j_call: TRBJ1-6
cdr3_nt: TGTGCCAGCAGTGAAGAAGGGCGACGCGATAATTCACCCCTCCACTTT
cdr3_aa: CASSEEGRRDNSPLHF

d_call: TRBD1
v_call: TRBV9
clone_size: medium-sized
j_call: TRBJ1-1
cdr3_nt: TGTGCCAGCAGCGTGGTGGACAGGGTGTATACTGAAGCTTTCTTT
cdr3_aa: CASSVVDRVYTEAFF

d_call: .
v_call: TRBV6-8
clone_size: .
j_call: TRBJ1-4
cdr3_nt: TGTGCCACCCTCGGGGTGGGGGCCAGCGAAAAACTGTTTTTT
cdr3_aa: CATLGVGASEKLFF

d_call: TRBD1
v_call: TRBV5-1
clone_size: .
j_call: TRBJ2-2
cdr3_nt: TGCGCCACGACGACAGGGTATCCCACCGGGGAGCTGTTTTTT
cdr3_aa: CATTTGYPTGELFF

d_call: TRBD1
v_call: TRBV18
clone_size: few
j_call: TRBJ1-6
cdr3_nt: TGTGCCAGCGGAGCCGACAGGGGTATGGATAATTCACCCCTCCACTTT
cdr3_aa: CASGADRGMDNSPLHF

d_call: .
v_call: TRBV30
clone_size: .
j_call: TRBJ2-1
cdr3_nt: TGTGCCTGGAGTTGGGAGCGCAATGAGCAGTTCTTC
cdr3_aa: CAWSWERNEQFF

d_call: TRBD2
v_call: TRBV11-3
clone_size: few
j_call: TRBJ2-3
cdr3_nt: TGTGCCAGCAGCTTGGGACTAGGTACAGATACGCAGTATTTT
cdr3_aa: CASSLGLGTDTQYF

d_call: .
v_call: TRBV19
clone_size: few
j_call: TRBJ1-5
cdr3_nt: TGTGCCAGTAGATGGGGCGACCTTAGCAATCAGCCCCAGCATTTT
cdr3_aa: CASRWGDLSNQPQHF

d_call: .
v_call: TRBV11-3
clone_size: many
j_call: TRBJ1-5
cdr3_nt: TGTGCCAGCAGCTTGGGGGGGCGGATCAATCAGCCCCAGCATTTT
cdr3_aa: CASSLGGRINQPQHF

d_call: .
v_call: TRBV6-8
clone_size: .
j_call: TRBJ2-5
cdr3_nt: TGTGCCAGCAGTGACGCGGCACAGGAGACCCAGTACTTC
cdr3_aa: CASSDAAQETQYF

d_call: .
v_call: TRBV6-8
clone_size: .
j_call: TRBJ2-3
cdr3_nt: TGTGCCAGCAGTCCCTATGCGGATACGCAGTATTTT
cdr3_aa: CASSPYADTQYF

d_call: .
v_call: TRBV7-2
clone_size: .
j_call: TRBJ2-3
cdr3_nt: TGTGCCAGCCCGAGGCGGCCCACAGATACGCAGTATTTT
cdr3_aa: CASPRRPTDTQYF

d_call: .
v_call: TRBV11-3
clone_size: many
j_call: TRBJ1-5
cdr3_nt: TGTGCCAGCAGCAGCAACCGGTTAGGCAATCAGCCCCAGCATTTT
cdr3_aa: CASSSNRLGNQPQHF

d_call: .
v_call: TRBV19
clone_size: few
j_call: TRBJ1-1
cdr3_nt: TGTGCCAGTAGCCCAGGAGTCCTGAACACTGAAGCTTTCTTT
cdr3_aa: CASSPGVLNTEAFF

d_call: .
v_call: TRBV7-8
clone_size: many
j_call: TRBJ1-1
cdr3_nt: TGTGCCAGCTGCAGGGATCTGAACACTGAAGCTTTCTTT
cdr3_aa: CASCRDLNTEAFF

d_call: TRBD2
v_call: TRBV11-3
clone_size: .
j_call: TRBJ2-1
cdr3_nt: TGTGCCAGCAGCTTAGAGCCCACCCTAGCGGGGTTTAGCTCCTACAATGAGCAGTTCTTC
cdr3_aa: CASSLEPTLAGFSSYNEQFF

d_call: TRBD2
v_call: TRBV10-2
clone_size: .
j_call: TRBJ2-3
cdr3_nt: TGCGCCAGCAGAAGAGTAGCGGGAGGGTATTATCGAATAGATACGCAGTATTTT
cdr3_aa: CASRRVAGGYYRIDTQYF

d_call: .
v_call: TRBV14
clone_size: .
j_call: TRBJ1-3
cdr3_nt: TGTGCCAGCAGCCTTGAAGGAGGGTTTAACACCATATATTTT
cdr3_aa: CASSLEGGFNTIYF

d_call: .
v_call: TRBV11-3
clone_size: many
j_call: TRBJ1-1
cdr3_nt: TGTGCCAGCAGCTTAGTTCCGGGACAGAACACTGAAGCTTTCTTT
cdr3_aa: CASSLVPGQNTEAFF

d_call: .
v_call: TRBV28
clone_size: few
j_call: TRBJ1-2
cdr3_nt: TGTGCCAGCAGTTTATTTCGGACCGGGCCCGTCAATGGCTACACCTTC
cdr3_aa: CASSLFRTGPVNGYTF

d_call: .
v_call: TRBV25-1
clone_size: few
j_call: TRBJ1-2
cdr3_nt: TGTGCCAGCAGCGCGGCCTCTAACTATGGCTACACCTTC
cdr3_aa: CASSAASNYGYTF

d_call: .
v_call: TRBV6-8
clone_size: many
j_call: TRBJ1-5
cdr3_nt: TGTGCCAGCAGTTACGGGCCCGTAAGTGGTCAGCCCCAGCATTTT
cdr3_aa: CASSYGPVSGQPQHF

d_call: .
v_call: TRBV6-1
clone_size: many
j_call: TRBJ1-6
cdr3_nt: TGTGCCAGCAGTGAAGCGCTGGTCTCACCCCTCCACTTT
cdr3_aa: CASSEALVSPLHF

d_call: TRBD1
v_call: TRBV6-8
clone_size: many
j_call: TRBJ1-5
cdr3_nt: TGTGCCAGCAGTTACCTAGCAGGGGGCGGTCAGCCCCAGCATTTT
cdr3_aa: CASSYLAGGGQPQHF

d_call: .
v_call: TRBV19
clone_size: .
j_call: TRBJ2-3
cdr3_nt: TGTGCCAGTAGTCCCTCCTCGCCTACGCAGTATTTT
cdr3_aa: CASSPSSPTQYF

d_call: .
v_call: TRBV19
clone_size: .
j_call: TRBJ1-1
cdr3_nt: TGTGCCAGTAGTAACATGGGGTTGGGCACTGAAGCTTTCTTT
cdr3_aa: CASSNMGLGTEAFF

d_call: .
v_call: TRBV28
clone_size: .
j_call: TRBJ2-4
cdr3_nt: TGTGCCAGCCATAAAGCAGGACCCTACTTTCAGTACTTC
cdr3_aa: CASHKAGPYFQYF

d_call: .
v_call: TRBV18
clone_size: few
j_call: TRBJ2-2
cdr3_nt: TGTGCCAGCTCGTCGGGGCTGACAATGACCGGGGAGCTGTTTTTT
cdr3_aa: CASSSGLTMTGELFF

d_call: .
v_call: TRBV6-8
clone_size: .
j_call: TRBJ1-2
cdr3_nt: TGTGCCAGCAGTCGCAAGGACAGCCTCCGCTACACCTTC
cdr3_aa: CASSRKDSLRYTF

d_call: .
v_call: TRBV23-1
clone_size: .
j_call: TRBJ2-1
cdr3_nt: TGCGCCAGCAGGGGCCTTGGCCGGGGCTCCTACAATGAGCAGTTCTTC
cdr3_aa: CASRGLGRGSYNEQFF

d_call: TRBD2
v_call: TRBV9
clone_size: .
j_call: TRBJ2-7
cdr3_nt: TGTGCCAGCAGCGACCTAGCGGAGACGCGCGAGCAGTACTTC
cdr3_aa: CASSDLAETREQYF

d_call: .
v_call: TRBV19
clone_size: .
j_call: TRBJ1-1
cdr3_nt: TGTGCCAGTAAGACAGGTGGGAACACTGAAGCTTTCTTT
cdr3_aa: CASKTGGNTEAFF